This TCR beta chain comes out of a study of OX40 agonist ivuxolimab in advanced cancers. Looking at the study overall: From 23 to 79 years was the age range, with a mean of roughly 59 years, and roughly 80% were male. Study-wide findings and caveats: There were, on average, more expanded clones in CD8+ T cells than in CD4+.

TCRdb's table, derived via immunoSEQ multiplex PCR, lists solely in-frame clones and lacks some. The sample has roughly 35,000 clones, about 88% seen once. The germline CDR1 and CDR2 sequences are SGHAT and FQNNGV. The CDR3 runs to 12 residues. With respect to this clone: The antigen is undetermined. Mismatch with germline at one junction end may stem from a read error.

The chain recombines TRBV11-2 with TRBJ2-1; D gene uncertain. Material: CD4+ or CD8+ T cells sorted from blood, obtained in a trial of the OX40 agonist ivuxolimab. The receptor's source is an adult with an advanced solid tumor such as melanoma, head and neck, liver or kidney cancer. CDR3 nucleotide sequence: TGTGCCAGCAGCTCGATTCTCCGAGGTCGGGTCTTC. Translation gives CASSSILRGRVF.